One and the same sample provided the 29 T cell receptor beta chains below, sequenced in a study of a mutant IDH1 vaccine in newly diagnosed glioma. The data were produced by immunoSEQ multiplex PCR, yet TCRdb's version contains in-frame clones alone and is incomplete. The table lists roughly 74,000 clones, around 85% of them singletons. Time point indicated: week 23, last vaccination. Vaccination used 300 ug of mutant IDH1 20-mer peptide per dose, with topical imiquimod. Their target antigens are unknown. The material sequenced was PBMCs, taken from a glioma patient whose treatment included an IDH1 peptide vaccine. The origin of the receptors is a woman between 50 and 59 years old with glioma.

The gene calls are TRBV6-6 and TRBJ2-2; D is uncertain. The V end lost 7 bases, the J end lost 3 bases, and 9 bases lay between the germline ends. CDR1 is MNHNY and CDR2 is SVGAGI in the germline V gene (reference sequence). This CDR3 has 13 amino acids. The CDR3 loop is CASTLEDTGELFF. CDR3 coding DNA: TGTGCCAGCACTCTCGAGGACACCGGGGAGCTGTTTTTT.

This clone has just a few counts. The rearrangement joins TRBV19 to TRBJ1-1, with a tentative D call TRBD1 (5 bases). V lost 6 bases to trimming and J lost 3 bases, with 11 bases between them. Germline-derived CDR1 and CDR2 are LNHDA and SQIVND (reference sequence). CDR3 length: 13 residues. CDR3 amino acids: CASSPTGDTEAFF. The DNA of the CDR3 is TGTGCCAGTAGCCCTACGGGGGACACTGAAGCTTTCTTT.

The V gene is TRBV27, the J gene TRBJ2-7; TRBD1 matches 8 bases. V was clipped by 2 bases and J by 2 bases; unmatched bases: 5. The CDR3 contains 15 residues. CDR1 and CDR2 from the germline V gene are MNHEY and SMNVEV (reference sequence). The CDR3 nucleotides are TGTGCCAGCAGTTTACTGGACAGGGTCCCCTACGAGCAGTACTTC. Its translation is CASSLLDRVPYEQYF.

Points on this clone: The same CDR3 also results from other DNA sequences found in this sample. This chain uses TRBV5-1 with TRBJ1-3, with D possibly matching TRBD1 (5 bases). Trimming cost V 5 bases and J 2 bases, with 11 bases left between them. This CDR3 has 14 residues. Germline CDR1 SGHRS, CDR2 YFSETQ. The CDR3 nucleotides are TGCGCCAGCAGTCCGCAGGGAGCTGGAAACACCATATATTTT. Translation gives CASSPQGAGNTIYF. Full variable domain (missing parts from reference TRBV5-1 and TRBJ1-3): KAGVTQTPRYLIKTRGQQVTLSCSPISGHRSVSWYQQTPGQGLQFLFEYFSETQRNKGNFPGRFSGRQFSNSRSEMNVSTLELGDSALYLCASSPQGAGNTIYFGEGSWLTVV.

The gene calls are TRBV29-1 and TRBJ2-5; D is unclear. The V end was cut by 1 base, the J end by 2 bases, with 5 bases between. The CDR3 runs to 12 residues. Germline values: CDR1 SQVTM, CDR2 ANQGSEA. CDR3 loop: CSVEGRQETQYF. The CDR3 DNA follows: TGCAGCGTTGAAGGCAGACAAGAGACCCAGTACTTC.

This clone has just a few counts. This chain links TRBV27 with TRBJ2-7, with D perhaps assigned TRBD1 or TRBD2 (5 bases each). In germline, CDR1 is MNHEY, CDR2 SMNVEV (reference sequence). Trimming took off 6 bases at V and 0 bases at J, with 21 bases between the two ends. The CDR3 is made up of 17 amino acids. CDR3 coding DNA: TGTGCCAGCAGGTCCAAAGGGGAGTCCCTTCTCTCCTACGAGCAGTACTTC. It translates to CASRSKGESLLSYEQYF.

This clone has just a few counts. The genes are TRBV5-1 and TRBJ2-5; TRBD1 matches at 8 bases. This CDR3 has 15 amino acids. Germline CDR1 and CDR2: SGHRS and YFSETQ. V was pared by 2 bases and J by 2 bases, with 5 bases of the junction left unmatched. The CDR3 loop is CASSLNTGGQETQYF. CDR3 DNA: TGCGCCAGCAGCTTAAACACAGGGGGGCAAGAGACCCAGTACTTC.

The rearrangement uses TRBV7-8 and TRBJ1-2; 7 nucleotides agree with TRBD1. The J segment lost 0 bases and the V segment lost 5 bases, leaving 6 bases of the junction unmatched. The length of the CDR3 is 15 residues. Germline values: CDR1 SGHVS, CDR2 FQNEAQ. The DNA for the CDR3 is TGTGCCAGCAGCGCCTACAGGGGAGCTAACTATGGCTACACCTTC. It yields the protein CASSAYRGANYGYTF.

The chain has TRBV7-9 and TRBJ2-6, with D hard to call. CDR1 is SEHNR and CDR2 is FQNEAQ in the germline V gene (reference sequence). This CDR3 has 13 amino acids. The V and J ends lost 8 bases and 0 bases respectively, with 5 bases between them. For the CDR3, the DNA is TGTGCCAGCCTGCGCTCTGGGGCCAACGTCCTGACTTTC. Its translation: CASLRSGANVLTF.

The chain has TRBV7-3 and TRBJ2-7; 10 bases are a match to TRBD2. J was trimmed by 5 bases and V by 8 bases; bases with no gene match: 9. Germline V CDR1 and CDR2: SGHTA, FQGTGA. The CDR3 consists of 14 residues. CDR3 region: CASAATSGTHEQYF. The CDR3, as DNA: TGTGCCAGCGCGGCTACTAGCGGGACTCACGAGCAGTACTTC. Using reference TRBV7-3 and TRBJ2-7 for the parts outside the CDR3, the full variable domain is GAGVSQTPSNKVTEKGKYVELRCDPISGHTALYWYRQSLGQGPEFLIYFQGTGAADDSGLPNDRFFAVRPEGSVSTLKIQRTERGDSAVYLCASAATSGTHEQYFGPGTRLTVT.

V is TRBV5-4 and J is TRBJ1-1, with a possible D match to TRBD1 (5 bases). The CDR3 is 12 amino acids. The ends were cut back, 10 bases at V and 0 bases at J, with 10 bases in the middle. Germline lookup yields CDR1 SGHNT and CDR2 YYREEE (reference sequence). CDR3 in DNA: TGTGCCGCTCGGGGGGTGAACACTGAAGCTTTCTTT. This sequence encodes CAARGVNTEAFF.

This chain connects TRBV5-5 to TRBJ1-5; D not certain. CDR3 length equals 13 residues. The V gene's germline CDR1 is SGHKS and CDR2 YYEKEE (reference sequence). V was pared by 1 base and J by 1 base, with 3 bases between. CDR3 DNA sequence: TGTGCCAGCAGCTTGAGGAGCAATCAGCCCCAGCATTTT. Its translation is CASSLRSNQPQHF.

This clone was observed once. The chain joins TRBV5-6 to TRBJ2-7; D tentatively reads TRBD1 or TRBD2 (6 bases each). Germline V CDR1 and CDR2: SGHDT, YYEEEE. The CDR3 consists of 16 residues. V lost 3 bases and J 3 bases, leaving 19 bases between the germline ends. CDR3 bases: TGTGCCAGCAGCTCCGAGGCGGGACATCCGAACTACGAGCAGTACTTC. Its translation is CASSSEAGHPNYEQYF.

The genes are TRBV28 and TRBJ1-3; D gene unclear. CDR1 and CDR2 (germline): MDHEN, SYDVKM. V was clipped by 3 bases and J by 0 bases, with 15 bases between them. The CDR3 spans 17 residues. CDR3 in amino acids: CASSFASDQPSGNTIYF. DNA for the CDR3: TGTGCCAGCAGTTTCGCGTCGGACCAACCCTCTGGAAACACCATATATTTT.

This clone appeared once. The CDR3, as DNA: TGTGCCAGCAGCGTACAAGGGAACACTGAAGCTTTCTTT. This codes for CASSVQGNTEAFF. The rearrangement uses TRBV9 and TRBJ1-1, with D uncertain. The CDR3 covers 13 residues. V lost 1 base and J 1 base, leaving 5 bases between the germline ends. Germline loops: CDR1 SGDLS, CDR2 YYNGEE.

The chain recombines TRBV7-9 with TRBJ2-1; D is ambiguous. Per germline, CDR1 SEHNR and CDR2 FQNEAQ (reference sequence). CDR3 length: 13 residues. V lost 1 base and J 5 bases, leaving 6 bases between the germline ends. CDR3 nucleotides: TGTGCCAGCAGCTTAGGACTCCACAATGAGCAGTTCTTC. Protein product: CASSLGLHNEQFF.

The V and J genes are TRBV7-9 and TRBJ1-1; D gene uncertain. The CDR3 covers 13 residues. Per germline, CDR1 SEHNR and CDR2 FQNEAQ (reference sequence). V was cut by 0 bases and J by 5 bases, with 7 bases left in between. CDR3 nucleotides: TGTGCCAGCAGCTTAGCCTGGGTTACTGAAGCTTTCTTT. This sequence encodes CASSLAWVTEAFF. Complete variable domain (other parts from reference TRBV7-9 and TRBJ1-1): DTGVSQNPRHKITKRGQNVTFRCDPISEHNRLYWYRQTLGQGPEFLTYFQNEAQLEKSRLLSDRFSAERPKGSFSTLEIQRTEQGDSAMYLCASSLAWVTEAFFGQGTRLTVV.

J is TRBJ1-4 and V is TRBV6-1, with no clear D. This CDR3 has 15 amino acids. The V and J ends lost 0 bases and 0 bases respectively, with 5 bases between them. Germline CDR1 and CDR2: MNHNS and SASEGT. The CDR3: CASSEASATNEKLFF. The CDR3 region has the DNA TGTGCCAGCAGTGAAGCCAGCGCAACTAATGAAAAACTGTTTTTT.

The rearrangement uses TRBV7-3 and TRBJ2-1, with D possibly matching TRBD2 (7 bases). The V end was cut by 8 bases, the J end by 7 bases, with 18 bases between. Germline V CDR1 and CDR2: SGHTA, FQGTGA. The CDR3 spans 14 residues. In nucleotides, the CDR3 is TGTGCCAGCTCAGCGGGACATGAAAGGAATGAGCAGTTCTTC. Protein: CASSAGHERNEQFF.

V gene TRBV28 combines with J gene TRBJ1-1; 7 positions match TRBD1. The CDR3 is 12 residues long. The trim removed 5 bases at V and 7 bases at J, leaving 4 bases unmatched. Germline V lookup: CDR1 MDHEN, CDR2 SYDVKM. The chain's CDR3 is CASSVQGGEAFF. CDR3 nucleotide sequence: TGTGCCAGCAGTGTGCAGGGGGGTGAAGCTTTCTTT.

This clone is a singleton in its sample. The chain employs TRBV27 and TRBJ2-7, with 7 bases matching TRBD1. The trim removed 6 bases at V and 3 bases at J, leaving 14 bases unmatched. The CDR3 extends over 16 amino acids. The V gene's germline CDR1 is MNHEY and CDR2 SMNVEV (reference sequence). CDR3 residues: CASRATLLTGSYEQYF. The CDR3, as DNA: TGTGCCAGCAGGGCCACCCTTCTGACAGGGAGCTACGAGCAGTACTTC.

As for this clone: A read error may produce the germline difference seen at one junction end. The chain carries TRBV7-7 and TRBJ2-2, with 7 bases fitting TRBD1. This CDR3 is built from 22 residues. The V gene's germline CDR1 is SSHAT and CDR2 FNYEAQ (reference sequence). CDR3 amino acids: CASSSGPPGTAPPDTNTGELFF. CDR3 bases: TGTGCTAGCAGCTCGGGCCCCCCCGGGACAGCCCCACCAGACACGAACACCGGGGAGCTGTTTTTT. Using reference TRBV7-7 and TRBJ2-2 for the parts outside the CDR3, the full variable domain is GAGVSQSPRYKVTKRGQDVTLRCDPISSHATLYWYQQALGQGPEFLTYFNYEAQPDKSGLPSDRFSAERPEGSISTLTIQRTEQRDSAMYRCASSSGPPGTAPPDTNTGELFFGEGSRLTVL.

V is TRBV6-5 and J is TRBJ2-5; TRBD1 agrees at 11 bases. This CDR3 is 15 amino acids long. Trimming removed 5 bases from V and 5 bases from J; junction bases left unmatched: 7. Germline V gene data show CDR1 as MNHEY and CDR2 as SVGAGI. The CDR3 DNA reads as TGTGCCAGCAGTGGCGCGGGACAGGGGGGGGAGACCCAGTACTTC. Its translation is CASSGAGQGGETQYF.

This clone was detected only once. This sequence joins TRBV28 and TRBJ2-3, with 7 bases that match TRBD2. Germline V gene sequence: CDR1 MDHEN, CDR2 SYDVKM. J lost 4 bases, V lost 5 bases, and 6 bases had no gene match. The CDR3 consists of 14 residues. CDR3 protein: CASSTWGGADTQYF. The CDR3 DNA reads as TGTGCCAGCAGTACGTGGGGGGGGGCAGATACGCAGTATTTT.

J is TRBJ2-3 and V is TRBV9; tentatively, D is TRBD2 (5 bases). CDR3 length equals 13 residues. The germline gives CDR1 SGDLS, CDR2 YYNGEE. With 6 bases removed from V and 2 bases from J, the gap between germline ends came to 10 bases. CDR3 region: CASTGINTDTQYF. The CDR3 DNA follows: TGTGCCAGCACGGGGATTAACACAGATACGCAGTATTTT. Drawing the rest from reference TRBV9 and TRBJ2-3, the complete variable domain is DSGVTQTPKHLITATGQRVTLRCSPRSGDLSVYWYQQSLDQGLQFLIQYYNGEERAKGNILERFSAQQFPDLHSELNLSSLELGDSALYFCASTGINTDTQYFGPGTRLTVL.

This chain connects TRBV12-5 to TRBJ2-5; D not certain. Between the trimmed V and J ends, which lost 2 bases and 9 bases, there was a span of 10 bases. This CDR3 region has 12 residues. The V gene's germline CDR1 is LGHNT and CDR2 FRNRAP. CDR3 protein: CASGLSQPSQYF. The CDR3 region has the DNA TGTGCTAGTGGTTTGAGTCAGCCATCCCAGTACTTC.

This chain uses TRBV12-2 with TRBJ1-4. TRBV12-2 corresponds to a pseudogene. There are 15 residues in the CDR3. The CDR3 region is CASRPLTPEREKLFF. The CDR3, as DNA: TGTGCAAGTCGCCCCCTGACCCCCGAGAGGGAAAAACTGTTTTTT.

V usage is TRBV6-6 and J usage is TRBJ2-6; D is unclear. Per the germline V gene, CDR1 is MNHNY and CDR2 is SVGAGI (reference sequence). Trimming removed 2 bases from V and 0 bases from J, with 8 bases in between. The CDR3 contains 16 residues. CDR3 protein: CASSYGLISGANVLTF. Written as DNA, the CDR3 is TGTGCCAGCAGTTACGGCCTTATCTCTGGGGCCAACGTCCTGACTTTC.

J is TRBJ2-5 and V is TRBV9; TRBD2 might be the D (6 bases). Germline assignment: CDR1 SGDLS and CDR2 YYNGEE. The CDR3 runs 16 residues. V lost 2 bases and J lost 4, with 18 bases in between. The CDR3 DNA sequence: TGTGCCAGCAGCGTTAAGGCGGGATTGGTAGGAGAGACCCAGTACTTC. Translation gives CASSVKAGLVGETQYF. Supplemented by reference TRBV9 and TRBJ2-5, the full variable domain reads DSGVTQTPKHLITATGQRVTLRCSPRSGDLSVYWYQQSLDQGLQFLIQYYNGEERAKGNILERFSAQQFPDLHSELNLSSLELGDSALYFCASSVKAGLVGETQYFGPGTRLLVL.